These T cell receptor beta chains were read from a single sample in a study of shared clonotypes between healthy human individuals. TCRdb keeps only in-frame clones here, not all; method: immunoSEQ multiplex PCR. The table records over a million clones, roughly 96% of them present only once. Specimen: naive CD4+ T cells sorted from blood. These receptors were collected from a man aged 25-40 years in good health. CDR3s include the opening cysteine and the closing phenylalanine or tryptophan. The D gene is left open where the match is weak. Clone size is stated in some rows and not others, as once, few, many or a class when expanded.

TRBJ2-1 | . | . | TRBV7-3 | CASSFSTNYNEQFF | TGTGCCAGCAGCTTCTCGACGAACTACAATGAGCAGTTCTTC
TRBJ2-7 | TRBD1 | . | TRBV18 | CASSPGQGRSSYEQYF | TGTGCCAGCTCACCCGGACAGGGTCGAAGCTCCTACGAGCAGTACTTC
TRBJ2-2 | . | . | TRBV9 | CASSVRLLNTGELFF | TGTGCCAGCAGCGTGCGACTGCTGAACACCGGGGAGCTGTTTTTT
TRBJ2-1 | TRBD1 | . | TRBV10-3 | CAISEYGTANEQFF | TGTGCCATCAGTGAGTACGGGACAGCCAATGAGCAGTTCTTC
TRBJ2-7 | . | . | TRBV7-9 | CASSPWASDSEQYF | TGTGCCAGCAGCCCTTGGGCTAGCGACTCCGAGCAGTACTTC
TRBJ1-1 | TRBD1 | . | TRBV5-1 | CASRLWTGQVGTEAFF | TGCGCCAGCAGACTTTGGACAGGGCAGGTTGGCACTGAAGCTTTCTTT
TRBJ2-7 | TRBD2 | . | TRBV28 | CASSLSGRREQYF | TGTGCCAGCAGTTTGTCCGGGAGGAGGGAGCAGTACTTC
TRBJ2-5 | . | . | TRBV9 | CASSVVVGETQYF | TGTGCCAGCAGCGTAGTAGTAGGGGAGACCCAGTACTTC
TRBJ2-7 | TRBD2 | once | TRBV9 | CASSVGTMTYEQYF | TGTGCCAGCAGCGTCGGGACTATGACCTACGAGCAGTACTTC
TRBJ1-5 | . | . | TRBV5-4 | CASSLSPSETQPQHF | TGTGCCAGCAGCTTGAGCCCGTCGGAGACTCAGCCCCAGCATTTT
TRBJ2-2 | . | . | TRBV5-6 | CASSKQGSGELFF | TGTGCCAGCAGCAAGCAGGGGTCCGGGGAGCTGTTTTTT
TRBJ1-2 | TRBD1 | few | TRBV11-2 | CASSSQGSYGYTF | TGTGCCAGCAGCTCACAGGGGAGCTATGGCTACACCTTC
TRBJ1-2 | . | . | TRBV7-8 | CASSVGQTFYGYTF | TGTGCCAGCAGCGTCGGACAGACCTTCTATGGCTACACCTTC
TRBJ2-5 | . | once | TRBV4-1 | CASSQTAGPGAETQYF | TGCGCCAGCAGCCAGACCGCCGGCCCTGGGGCAGAGACCCAGTACTTC
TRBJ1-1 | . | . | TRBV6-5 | CASSYPGRDTEAFF | TGTGCCAGCAGTTACCCTGGACGGGACACTGAAGCTTTCTTT
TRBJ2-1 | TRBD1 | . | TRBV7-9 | CASSFGTGAGNEQFF | TGTGCCAGCAGCTTTGGGACAGGGGCGGGGAATGAGCAGTTCTTC
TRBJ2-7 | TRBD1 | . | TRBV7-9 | CASSFTGTGETQQYF | TGTGCCAGCAGCTTCACCGGGACAGGGGAAACCCAGCAGTACTTC
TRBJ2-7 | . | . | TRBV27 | CASSPIGVRSYEQYF | TGTGCCAGCAGTCCAATCGGGGTGCGCTCCTACGAGCAGTACTTC
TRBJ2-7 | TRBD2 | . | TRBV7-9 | CASSLASSGRSSYEQYF | TGTGCCAGCAGCTTAGCTTCTAGCGGGAGGAGCTCCTACGAGCAGTACTTC
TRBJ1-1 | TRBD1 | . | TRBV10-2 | CASGQGVAEAFF | TGCGCCAGCGGACAGGGCGTCGCTGAAGCTTTCTTT
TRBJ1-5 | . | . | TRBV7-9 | CASSPGMGSANQPQHF | TGTGCCAGCAGCCCAGGGATGGGTTCAGCCAATCAGCCCCAGCATTTT
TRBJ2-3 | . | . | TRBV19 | CASSGTPESADTQYF | TGTGCCAGTTCCGGGACCCCCGAGTCGGCAGATACGCAGTATTTT
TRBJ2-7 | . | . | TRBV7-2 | CASSNRRSSASYEQYF | TGTGCCAGCAGCAATCGTAGGTCTAGCGCTTCCTACGAGCAGTACTTC